One TCR beta chain is described in this entry. Its antigen is unidentified. This specimen belongs to a study of CD8+ T cells in alopecia areata. Whole-study findings and limits: Scalp lesions, especially in alopecia totalis/universalis, had higher clonality than normal scalp. It was less clear whether patients shared TCRs than it was in mice, possibly because of HLA. Sequences from scalp samples also cover resident alphabeta T cells of normal skin.

Germline assignment: CDR1 MDHEN and CDR2 SYDVKM. The CDR3 loop spans 15 amino acids. Between the trimmed V and J ends, which lost 6 bases and 0 bases, there was a span of 12 bases. Extracted RNA was reverse transcribed into cDNA, the sequencing template. Assay: immunoSEQ multiplex PCR; the TCRdb copy retains only in-frame clones and omits some. The sample lists 150,000 to 250,000 clones, 55% to 75% occurring once. The treatment here: oral pan-JAK inhibitor, 5-10 mg twice daily. Peripheral blood samples and lesional scalp punch biopsies were obtained from alopecia areata patients. The TCR sequence derives from a human donor with alopecia areata. Material: CD4+ T cells sorted from blood, obtained at week 24, from a patient treated with tofacitinib. The V and J genes are TRBV28 and TRBJ2-4; D call uncertain. The CDR3 DNA is TGTGCCAGCAGCTCGGACGGTCTAGCCAAAAACATTCAGTACTTC. It translates to CASSSDGLAKNIQYF.